This paragraph reports one T cell receptor beta chain. Its specificity is not known. The PCR used 60 Vbeta and 13 Jbeta primers. Profiled with immunoSEQ multiplex PCR; TCRdb holds only in-frame clones, not every one. The sample gives 95,000 or so clones, 81% of which show up once; less than 5% is in the top ten. This sample was included in a study of cytomegalovirus exposure and HLA in healthy donors. The ends were cut back, 5 bases at V and 4 bases at J, with 13 bases in the middle. The germline CDR1 and CDR2 sequences are SGHNT and YENEEA. This CDR3 region has 14 residues. Study-level points and caveats: Later on, an analysis showed TCR association rates differing by HLA locus, with DRB1 the most and HLA-C the fewest.

The chain carries TRBV11-3 and TRBJ2-3, with D possibly matching TRBD2 (7 bases). The TCR originated in a woman in her sixties or seventies in good health and CMV-seropositive. The sample taken for sequencing was PBMCs. The CDR3 loop reads CASSRRGGADTQYF. The CDR3 DNA follows: TGTGCCAGCAGCCGGAGGGGGGGAGCAGATACGCAGTATTTT.